The present TCR beta chain was sequenced within a study of cytomegalovirus exposure and HLA in healthy donors. The PCR employed 60 Vbeta primers together with 13 Jbeta primers. Profiling relied on immunoSEQ multiplex PCR, and the TCRdb table lists in-frame clones only, not all of them. Among 200,000 to 250,000 clones listed, 70% to 80% were seen once. The sequenced sample was PBMCs. This TCR was sampled from a woman in her twenties or thirties in good health and CMV-seronegative.

CDR3 in amino acids: CASSFWSGSADTQYF. CDR3 sequence (DNA): TGCGCCAGCAGCTTCTGGAGCGGGAGTGCAGATACGCAGTATTTT. The genes are TRBV5-1 and TRBJ2-3, with TRBD2 matching over 8 bases. Trimming took 2 bases from V and 4 from J; bases not matched to a gene: 6. Looked up from germline, CDR1 is SGHRS and CDR2 is YFSETQ. The CDR3 has 15 residues.